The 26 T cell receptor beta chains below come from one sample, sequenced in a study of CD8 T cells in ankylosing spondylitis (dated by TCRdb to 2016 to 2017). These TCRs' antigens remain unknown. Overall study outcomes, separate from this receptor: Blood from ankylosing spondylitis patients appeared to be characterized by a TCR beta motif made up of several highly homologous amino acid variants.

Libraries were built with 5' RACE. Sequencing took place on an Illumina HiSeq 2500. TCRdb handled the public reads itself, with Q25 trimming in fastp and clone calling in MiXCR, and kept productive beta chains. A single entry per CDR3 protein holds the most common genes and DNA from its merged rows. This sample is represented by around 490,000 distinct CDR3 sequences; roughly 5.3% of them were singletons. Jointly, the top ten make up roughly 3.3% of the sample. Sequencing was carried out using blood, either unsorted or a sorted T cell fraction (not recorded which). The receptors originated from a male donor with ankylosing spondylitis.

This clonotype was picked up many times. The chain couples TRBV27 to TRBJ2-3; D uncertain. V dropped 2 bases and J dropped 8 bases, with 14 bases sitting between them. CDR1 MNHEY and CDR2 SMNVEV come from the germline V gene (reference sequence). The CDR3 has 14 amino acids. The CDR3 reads CASSLTPRALTQYF. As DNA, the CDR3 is TGTGCCAGCAGTTTAACCCCCCGGGCCCTTACGCAGTATTTT.

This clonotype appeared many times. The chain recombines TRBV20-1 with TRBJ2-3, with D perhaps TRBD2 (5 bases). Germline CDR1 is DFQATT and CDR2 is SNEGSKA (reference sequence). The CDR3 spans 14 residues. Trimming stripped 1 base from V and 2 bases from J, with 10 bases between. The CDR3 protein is CSARAGISTDTQYF. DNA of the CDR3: TGCAGTGCTAGAGCGGGAATCTCCACAGATACGCAGTATTTT.

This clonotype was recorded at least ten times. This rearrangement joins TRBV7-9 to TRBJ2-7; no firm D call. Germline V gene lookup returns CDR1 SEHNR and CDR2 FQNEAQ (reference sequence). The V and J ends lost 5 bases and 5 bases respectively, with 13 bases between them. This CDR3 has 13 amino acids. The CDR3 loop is CASSPPSTNEQYF. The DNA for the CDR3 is TGTGCCAGCAGCCCCCCGTCCACCAACGAGCAGTACTTC.

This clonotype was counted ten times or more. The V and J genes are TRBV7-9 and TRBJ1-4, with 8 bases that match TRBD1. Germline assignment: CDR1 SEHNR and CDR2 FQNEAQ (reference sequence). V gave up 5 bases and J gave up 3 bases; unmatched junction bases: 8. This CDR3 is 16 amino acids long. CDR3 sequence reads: CASSPSMTGANEKLFF. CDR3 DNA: TGTGCCAGCAGCCCTTCGATGACAGGGGCTAATGAAAAACTGTTTTTT.

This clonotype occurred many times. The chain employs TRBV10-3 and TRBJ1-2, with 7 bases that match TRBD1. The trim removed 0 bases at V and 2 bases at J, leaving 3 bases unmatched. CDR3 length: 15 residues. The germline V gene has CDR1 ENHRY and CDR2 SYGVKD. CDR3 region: CAISESGQSNYGYTF. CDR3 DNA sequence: TGTGCCATCAGTGAGTCGGGACAGTCAAACTATGGCTACACCTTC.

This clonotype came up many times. The CDR3: CSAISGDRGGYTF. The CDR3 DNA reads TGCAGTGCTATATCTGGGGATCGCGGCGGCTACACCTTC. This chain connects TRBV20-1 to TRBJ1-2, with D hard to call. CDR1 DFQATT and CDR2 SNEGSKA come from the germline V gene (reference sequence). The CDR3 has 13 amino acids. With 4 bases removed from V and 8 bases from J, the gap between germline ends came to 17 bases.

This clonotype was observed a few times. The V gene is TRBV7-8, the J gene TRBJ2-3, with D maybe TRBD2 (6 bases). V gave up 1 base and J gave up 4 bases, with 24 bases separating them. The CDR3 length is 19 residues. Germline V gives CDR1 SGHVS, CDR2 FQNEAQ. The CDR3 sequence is CASSLGGLFRQRVPDTQYF. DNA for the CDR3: TGTGCCAGCAGCTTAGGAGGGCTATTCCGCCAGCGGGTGCCAGATACGCAGTATTTT.

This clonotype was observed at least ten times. The CDR3 DNA is TGCAGTGCCCCGGGACTGACGAATGGCTACACCTTC. Translating it yields CSAPGLTNGYTF. J is TRBJ1-2 and V is TRBV20-1; tentative D call: TRBD1 (5 bases). The V gene's germline CDR1 is DFQATT and CDR2 SNEGSKA (reference sequence). This CDR3 comprises 12 residues. The V end lost 6 bases, the J end lost 6 bases, and 14 bases lay between the germline ends.

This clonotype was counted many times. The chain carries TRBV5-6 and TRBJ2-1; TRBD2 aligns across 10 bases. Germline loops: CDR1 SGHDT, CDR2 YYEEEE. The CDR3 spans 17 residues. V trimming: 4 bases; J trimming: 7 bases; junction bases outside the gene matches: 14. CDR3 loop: CASSPGLAGEVSNEQFF. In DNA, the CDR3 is TGTGCCAGCAGCCCAGGGCTAGCGGGAGAAGTGTCAAATGAGCAGTTCTTC.

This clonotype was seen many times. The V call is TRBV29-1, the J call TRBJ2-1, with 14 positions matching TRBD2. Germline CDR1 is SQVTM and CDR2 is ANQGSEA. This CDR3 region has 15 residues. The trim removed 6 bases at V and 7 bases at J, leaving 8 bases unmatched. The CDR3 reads CSVGSGTSGRNEQFF. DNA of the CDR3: TGCAGCGTAGGGTCCGGGACTAGCGGGAGAAATGAGCAGTTCTTC.

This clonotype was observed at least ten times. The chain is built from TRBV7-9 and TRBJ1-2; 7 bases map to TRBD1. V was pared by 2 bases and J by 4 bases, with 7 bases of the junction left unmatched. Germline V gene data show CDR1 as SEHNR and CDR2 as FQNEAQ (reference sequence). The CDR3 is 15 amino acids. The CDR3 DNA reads TGTGCCAGCAGCTTACGGGACAGCACTCTCTATGGCTACACCTTC. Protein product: CASSLRDSTLYGYTF. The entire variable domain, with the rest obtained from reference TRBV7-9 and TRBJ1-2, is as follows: DTGVSQNPRHKITKRGQNVTFRCDPISEHNRLYWYRQTLGQGPEFLTYFQNEAQLEKSRLLSDRFSAERPKGSFSTLEIQRTEQGDSAMYLCASSLRDSTLYGYTFGSGTRLTVV.

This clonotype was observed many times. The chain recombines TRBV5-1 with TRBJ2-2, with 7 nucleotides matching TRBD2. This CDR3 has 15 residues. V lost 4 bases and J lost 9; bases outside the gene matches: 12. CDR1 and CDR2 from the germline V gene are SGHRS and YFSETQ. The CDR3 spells CASSLTTSRVWELFF. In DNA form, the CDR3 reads TGCGCCAGCAGCCTAACGACTAGCCGAGTGTGGGAGCTGTTTTTT.

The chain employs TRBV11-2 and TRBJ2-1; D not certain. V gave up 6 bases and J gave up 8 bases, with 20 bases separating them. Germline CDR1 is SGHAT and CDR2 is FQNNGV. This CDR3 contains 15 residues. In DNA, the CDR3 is TGTGCCAGCAGATCAAGACGAAGGGTGGTCGATGAGCAGTTCTTC. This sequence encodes CASRSRRRVVDEQFF.

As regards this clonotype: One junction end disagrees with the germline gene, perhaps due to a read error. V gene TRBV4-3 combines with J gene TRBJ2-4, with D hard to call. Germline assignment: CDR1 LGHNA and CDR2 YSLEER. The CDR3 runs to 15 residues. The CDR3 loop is CASSEEAVAKNIQYF. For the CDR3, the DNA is TGCGCCAGCAGCGAAGAGGCGGTAGCCAAAAACATTCAGTACTTC.

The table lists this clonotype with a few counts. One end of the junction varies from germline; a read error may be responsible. The CDR3 protein is CCASYHLLPPSNQPQHF. CDR3 DNA: TGCTGTGCTAGCTATCATCTCCTTCCCCCCAGCAATCAGCCCCAGCATTTT. The chain joins TRBV20-1 to TRBJ1-5; D unresolved. Germline values: CDR1 DFQATT, CDR2 SNEGSKA (reference sequence). This CDR3 is built from 17 residues.

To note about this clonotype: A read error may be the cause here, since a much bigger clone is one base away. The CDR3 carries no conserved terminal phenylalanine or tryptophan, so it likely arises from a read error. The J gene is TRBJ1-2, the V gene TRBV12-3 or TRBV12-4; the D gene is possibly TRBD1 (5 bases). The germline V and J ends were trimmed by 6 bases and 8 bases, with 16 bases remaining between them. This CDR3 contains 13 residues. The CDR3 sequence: CASSSYGRGGYTL. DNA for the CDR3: TGTGCCAGCAGCTCGTATGGACGGGGCGGCTACACCCTC.

Here the CDR3 reads CASSHGVSTEAFF. CDR3 DNA: TGTGCCAGCAGCCATGGGGTGAGCACTGAAGCTTTCTTT. The chain links TRBV3-1 to TRBJ1-1; D is undetermined. This CDR3 contains 13 residues. Looked up from germline, CDR1 is LGHDT and CDR2 is YNNKEL (reference sequence). Trimming stripped 3 bases from V and 4 bases from J, with 9 bases between.

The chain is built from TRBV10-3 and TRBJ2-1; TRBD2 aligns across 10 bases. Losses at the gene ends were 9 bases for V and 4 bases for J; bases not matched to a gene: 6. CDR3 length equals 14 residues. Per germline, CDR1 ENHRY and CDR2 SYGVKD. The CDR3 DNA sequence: TGTGCCATTAGGGGACTAGCGCCTTACAATGAGCAGTTCTTC. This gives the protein CAIRGLAPYNEQFF.

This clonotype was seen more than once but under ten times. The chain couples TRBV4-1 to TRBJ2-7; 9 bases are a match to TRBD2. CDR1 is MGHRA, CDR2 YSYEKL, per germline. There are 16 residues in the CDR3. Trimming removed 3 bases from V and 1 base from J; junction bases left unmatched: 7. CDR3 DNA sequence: TGCGCCAGCAGCCAGGTTCCGGGACTAGCTTCCTACGAGCAGTACTTC. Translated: CASSQVPGLASYEQYF.

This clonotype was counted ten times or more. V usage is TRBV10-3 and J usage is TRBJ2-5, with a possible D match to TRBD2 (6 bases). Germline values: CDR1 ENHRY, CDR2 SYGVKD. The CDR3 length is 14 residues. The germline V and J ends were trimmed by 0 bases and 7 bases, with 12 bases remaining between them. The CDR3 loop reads CAISESTAEGTQYF. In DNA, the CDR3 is TGTGCCATCAGTGAGTCTACCGCGGAGGGGACCCAGTACTTC.

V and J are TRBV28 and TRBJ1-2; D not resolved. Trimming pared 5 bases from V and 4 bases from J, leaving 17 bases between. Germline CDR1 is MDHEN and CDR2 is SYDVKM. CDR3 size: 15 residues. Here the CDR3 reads CASSQGSRTRYGYTF. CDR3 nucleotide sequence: TGTGCCAGCAGTCAAGGGTCGAGGACCCGCTATGGCTACACCTTC.

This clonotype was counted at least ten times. As DNA, the CDR3 is TGTGCCAGCAGCTTATTCAGGGGCCTTGACGAGCAGTACTTC. The encoded protein is CASSLFRGLDEQYF. The genes are TRBV7-2 and TRBJ2-7; D may be TRBD1 (6 bases). The CDR3 totals 14 residues. V lost 2 bases, J lost 5 bases, and 13 bases lay in between. CDR1 is SGHTA and CDR2 is FQGNSA in the germline V gene.

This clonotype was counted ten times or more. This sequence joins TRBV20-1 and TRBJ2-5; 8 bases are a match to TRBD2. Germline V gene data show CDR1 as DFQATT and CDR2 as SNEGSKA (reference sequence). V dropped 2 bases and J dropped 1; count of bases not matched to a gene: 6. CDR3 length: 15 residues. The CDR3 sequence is CSARNSLAAQETQYF. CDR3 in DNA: TGCAGTGCTAGAAATTCACTAGCGGCCCAAGAGACCCAGTACTTC.

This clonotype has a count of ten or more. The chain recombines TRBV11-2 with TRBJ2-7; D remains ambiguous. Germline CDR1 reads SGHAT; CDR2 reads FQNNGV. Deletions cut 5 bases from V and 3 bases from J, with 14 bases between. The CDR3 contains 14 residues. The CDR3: CASSRSRTHYEQYF. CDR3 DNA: TGTGCCAGCAGCCGGAGCCGGACCCACTACGAGCAGTACTTC.

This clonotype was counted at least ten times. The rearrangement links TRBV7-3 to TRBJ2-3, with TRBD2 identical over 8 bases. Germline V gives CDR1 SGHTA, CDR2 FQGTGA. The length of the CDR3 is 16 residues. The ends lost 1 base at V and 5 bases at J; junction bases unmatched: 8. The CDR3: CASSLNSGTSGDTQYF. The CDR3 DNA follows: TGTGCCAGCAGCTTAAACTCCGGGACTAGTGGAGATACGCAGTATTTT.

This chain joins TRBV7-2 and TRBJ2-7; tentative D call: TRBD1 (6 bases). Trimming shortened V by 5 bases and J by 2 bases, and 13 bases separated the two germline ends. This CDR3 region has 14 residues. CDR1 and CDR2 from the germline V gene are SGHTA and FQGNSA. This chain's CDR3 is CASSPQTGAYEQYF. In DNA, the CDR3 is TGTGCCAGCAGCCCCCAGACAGGCGCCTACGAGCAGTACTTC.